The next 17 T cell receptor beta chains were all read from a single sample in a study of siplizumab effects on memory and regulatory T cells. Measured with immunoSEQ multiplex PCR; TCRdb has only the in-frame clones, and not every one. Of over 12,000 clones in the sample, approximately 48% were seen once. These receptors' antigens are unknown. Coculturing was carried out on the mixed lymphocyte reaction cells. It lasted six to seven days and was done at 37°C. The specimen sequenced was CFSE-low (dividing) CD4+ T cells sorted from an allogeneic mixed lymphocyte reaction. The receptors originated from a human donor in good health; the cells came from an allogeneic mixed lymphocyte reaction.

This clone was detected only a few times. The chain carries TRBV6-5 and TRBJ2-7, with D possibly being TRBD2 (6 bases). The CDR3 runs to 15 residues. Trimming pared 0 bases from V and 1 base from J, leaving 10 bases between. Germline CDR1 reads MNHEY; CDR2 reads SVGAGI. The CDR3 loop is CASSYSGGGSYEQYF. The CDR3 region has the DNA TGTGCCAGCAGTTACTCGGGGGGTGGGTCCTACGAGCAGTACTTC.

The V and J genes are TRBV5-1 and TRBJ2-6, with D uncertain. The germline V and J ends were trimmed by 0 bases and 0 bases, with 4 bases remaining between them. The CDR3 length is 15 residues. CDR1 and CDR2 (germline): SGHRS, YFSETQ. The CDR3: CASSLGRSGANVLTF. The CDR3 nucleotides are TGCGCCAGCAGCTTGGGCCGCTCTGGGGCCAACGTCCTGACTTTC. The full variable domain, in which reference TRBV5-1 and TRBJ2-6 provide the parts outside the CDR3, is KAGVTQTPRYLIKTRGQQVTLSCSPISGHRSVSWYQQTPGQGLQFLFEYFSETQRNKGNFPGRFSGRQFSNSRSEMNVSTLELGDSALYLCASSLGRSGANVLTFGAGSRLTVL.

The CDR3 nucleotides read TGTGCCAGCAAAAGGGACTTCTCAAGTCCAGAGCAGTACTTC. Its protein product is CASKRDFSSPEQYF. This rearrangement joins TRBV2 to TRBJ2-7; D is perhaps TRBD2 (6 bases). Germline CDR1 and CDR2: SNHLY and FYNNEI. CDR3 length equals 14 residues. Trimming pared 7 bases from V and 7 bases from J, leaving 20 bases between.

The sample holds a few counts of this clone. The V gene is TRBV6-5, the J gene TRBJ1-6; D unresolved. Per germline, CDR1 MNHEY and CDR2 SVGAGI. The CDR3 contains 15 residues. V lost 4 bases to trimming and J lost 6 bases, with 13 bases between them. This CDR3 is CASSFRAVGNSPLHF. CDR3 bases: TGTGCCAGCAGTTTCCGGGCCGTGGGTAATTCACCCCTCCACTTT.

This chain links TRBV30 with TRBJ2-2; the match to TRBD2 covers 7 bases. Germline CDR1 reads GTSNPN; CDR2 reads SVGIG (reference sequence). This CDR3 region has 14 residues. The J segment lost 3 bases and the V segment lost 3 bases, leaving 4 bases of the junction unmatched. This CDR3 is CAWRAGSYTGELFF. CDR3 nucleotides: TGTGCCTGGAGAGCGGGATCATACACCGGGGAGCTGTTTTTT.

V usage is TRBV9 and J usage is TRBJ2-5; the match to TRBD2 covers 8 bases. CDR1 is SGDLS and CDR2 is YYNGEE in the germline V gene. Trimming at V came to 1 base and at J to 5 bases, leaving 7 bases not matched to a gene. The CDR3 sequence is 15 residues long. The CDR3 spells CASSVTLSGSETQYF. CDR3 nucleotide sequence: TGTGCCAGCAGCGTAACCCTCAGCGGGAGTGAGACCCAGTACTTC.

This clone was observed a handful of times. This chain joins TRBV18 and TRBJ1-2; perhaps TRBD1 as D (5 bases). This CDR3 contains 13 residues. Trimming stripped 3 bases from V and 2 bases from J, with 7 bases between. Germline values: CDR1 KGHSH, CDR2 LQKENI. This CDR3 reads CASSPGGNYGYTF. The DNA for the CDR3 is TGTGCCAGCTCACCGGGGGGAAACTATGGCTACACCTTC.

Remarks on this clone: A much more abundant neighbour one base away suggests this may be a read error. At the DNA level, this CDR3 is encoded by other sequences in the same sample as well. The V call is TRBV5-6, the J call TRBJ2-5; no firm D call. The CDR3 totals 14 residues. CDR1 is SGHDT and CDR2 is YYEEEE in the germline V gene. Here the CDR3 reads CASSLGGNQETQYF. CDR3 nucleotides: TGTGCCAGCAGCTTGGGGGGAAACCAAGAAACCCAGTACTTC.

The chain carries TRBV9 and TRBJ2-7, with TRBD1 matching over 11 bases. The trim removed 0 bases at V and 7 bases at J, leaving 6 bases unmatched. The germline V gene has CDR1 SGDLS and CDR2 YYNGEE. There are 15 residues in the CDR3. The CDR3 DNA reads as TGTGCCAGCAGCGTAGGGGACAGGGGGTTCGCGGAGCAGTACTTC. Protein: CASSVGDRGFAEQYF. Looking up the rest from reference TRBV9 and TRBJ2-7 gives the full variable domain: DSGVTQTPKHLITATGQRVTLRCSPRSGDLSVYWYQQSLDQGLQFLIQYYNGEERAKGNILERFSAQQFPDLHSELNLSSLELGDSALYFCASSVGDRGFAEQYFGPGTRLTVT.

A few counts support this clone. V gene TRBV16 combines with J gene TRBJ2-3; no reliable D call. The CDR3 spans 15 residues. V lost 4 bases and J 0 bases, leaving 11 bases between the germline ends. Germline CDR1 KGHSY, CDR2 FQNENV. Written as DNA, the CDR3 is TGTGCCAGCAGCCCCAGGCTTGAGAGCACAGATACGCAGTATTTT. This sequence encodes CASSPRLESTDTQYF. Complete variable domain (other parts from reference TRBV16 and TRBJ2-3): GEEVAQTPKHLVRGEGQKAKLYCAPIKGHSYVFWYQQVLKNEFKFLISFQNENVFDETGMPKERFSAKCLPNSPCSLEIQATKLEDSAVYFCASSPRLESTDTQYFGPGTRLTVL.

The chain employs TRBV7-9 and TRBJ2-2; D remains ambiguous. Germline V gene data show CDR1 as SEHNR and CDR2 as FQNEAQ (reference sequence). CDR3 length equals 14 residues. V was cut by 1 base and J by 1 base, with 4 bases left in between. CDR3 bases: TGTGCCAGCAGCTTAGGAGGGAACACCGGGGAGCTGTTTTTT. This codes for CASSLGGNTGELFF.

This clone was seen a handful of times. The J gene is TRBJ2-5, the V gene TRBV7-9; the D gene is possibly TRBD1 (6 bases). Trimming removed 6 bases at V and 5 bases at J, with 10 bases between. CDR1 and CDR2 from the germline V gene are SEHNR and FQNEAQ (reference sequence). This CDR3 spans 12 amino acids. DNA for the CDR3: TGTGCCAGCAGGCGGACAGCGGAGACCCAGTACTTC. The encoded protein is CASRRTAETQYF.

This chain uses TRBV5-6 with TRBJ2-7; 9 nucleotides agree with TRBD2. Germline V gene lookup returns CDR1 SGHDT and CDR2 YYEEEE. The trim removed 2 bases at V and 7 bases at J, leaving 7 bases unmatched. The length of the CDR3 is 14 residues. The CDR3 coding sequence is TGTGCCAGCAGCTTTCAGCTAGCGGGGAATGAGCAGTACTTC. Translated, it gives CASSFQLAGNEQYF. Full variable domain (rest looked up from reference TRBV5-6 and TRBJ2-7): DAGVTQSPTHLIKTRGQQVTLRCSPKSGHDTVSWYQQALGQGPQFIFQYYEEEERQRGNFPDRFSGHQFPNYSSELNVNALLLGDSALYLCASSFQLAGNEQYFGPGTRLTVT.

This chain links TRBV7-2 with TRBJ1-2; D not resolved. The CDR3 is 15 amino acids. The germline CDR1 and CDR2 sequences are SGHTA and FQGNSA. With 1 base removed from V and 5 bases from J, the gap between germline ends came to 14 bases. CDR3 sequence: CASSLGTSGGYGYTF. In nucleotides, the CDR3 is TGTGCCAGCAGCTTAGGAACGTCGGGCGGGTATGGCTACACCTTC. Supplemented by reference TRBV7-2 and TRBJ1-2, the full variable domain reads GAGVSQSPSNKVTEKGKDVELRCDPISGHTALYWYRQSLGQGLEFLIYFQGNSAPDKSGLPSDRFSAERTGGSVSTLTIQRTQQEDSAVYLCASSLGTSGGYGYTFGSGTRLTVV.

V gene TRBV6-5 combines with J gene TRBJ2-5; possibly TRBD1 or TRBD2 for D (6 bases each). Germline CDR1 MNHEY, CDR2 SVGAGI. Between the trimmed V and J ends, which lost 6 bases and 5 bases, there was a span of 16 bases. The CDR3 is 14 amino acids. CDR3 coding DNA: TGTGCCAGCAGGGACCTGGGGGGCGGGGAGACCCAGTACTTC. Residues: CASRDLGGGETQYF.

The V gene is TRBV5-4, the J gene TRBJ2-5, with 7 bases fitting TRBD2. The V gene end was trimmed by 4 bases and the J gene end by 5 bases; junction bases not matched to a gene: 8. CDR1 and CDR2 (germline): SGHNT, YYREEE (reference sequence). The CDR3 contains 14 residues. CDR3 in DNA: TGTGCCAGCAGCCGAGGACTAGGGAGGGAGACCCAGTACTTC. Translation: CASSRGLGRETQYF.

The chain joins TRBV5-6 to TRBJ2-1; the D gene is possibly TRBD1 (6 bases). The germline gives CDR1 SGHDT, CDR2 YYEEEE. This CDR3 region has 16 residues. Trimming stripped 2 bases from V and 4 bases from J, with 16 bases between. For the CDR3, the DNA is TGTGCCAGCAGCTTATCCGGGACACTACATTACAATGAGCAGTTCTTC. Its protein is CASSLSGTLHYNEQFF. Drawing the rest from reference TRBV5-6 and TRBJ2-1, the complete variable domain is DAGVTQSPTHLIKTRGQQVTLRCSPKSGHDTVSWYQQALGQGPQFIFQYYEEEERQRGNFPDRFSGHQFPNYSSELNVNALLLGDSALYLCASSLSGTLHYNEQFFGPGTRLTVL.